This TCR beta chain was retrieved from a study of cytomegalovirus exposure and HLA in healthy donors (dated by TCRdb to about 2017). Background for the entire study: An earlier analysis of about 530 of the donors reported under 300 Gb of sequence data and 95 million to 120 million unique TCR beta sequences obtained from some 170 million T cells. Across around 400 genotyped donors of the cohort, an average of about 250,000 unique TCR beta nucleotide sequences per donor were sequenced, and roughly 20% of those sequences were non-productive. Both class I and class II loci were covered by HLA typing, at four-digit resolution. To predict cytomegalovirus infection status, the study combined high-throughput TCR immunosequencing, statistical association of individual TCRs with disease status, and machine learning. A later genetic analysis took genome-wide SNP genotypes for 398 of the 666 donors and used that subset as a discovery cohort. All discovery cohort repertoires had been generated on a single sequencing platform. In an earlier analysis of 500 to 650 of the donors, high-throughput TCR beta sequencing was used to judge whether each TCR beta V gene segment behaved as functional or pseudogenic. Along with the approximately 620-subject first cohort, a separate validation cohort of over a hundred different subjects was used. Among the roughly 400 genotyped donors, around 81% belonged to the genetic ancestry cluster associated with self-reported Caucasian donors. The later analysis used no new phenotypic data to find candidate immune exposures, relying instead on TCR beta sequences and their occurrence across donors. Several DR-DQ haplotypes were treated as single units for association and clustering because of strong linkage in the cohort. The T cell repertoires of 666 subjects were profiled by immunosequencing and related to cytomegalovirus serostatus. The study aimed to test whether cataloging public T cell receptors could reveal signatures of past pathogen exposure. Donor age, sex, ethnicity and CMV serostatus were compiled together with the repertoire data. In a later analysis, previously published TCR beta repertoires from about 640 donors were re-analyzed and high-resolution HLA genotyping was added so that TCR occurrence patterns could be studied. The number of donors typed differed by locus, with roughly 620-640 for A, B, C, DRB1 and DQB1, about 500 for DQA1, 606 for DPA1, and some 470 for DPB1. An early release that covered some 630 HLA-typed donors contained about 300 gigabases of sequencing data and around 80 million unique TCR sequences.

What the authors observed across the whole study: The classifier was reported to diagnose cytomegalovirus status with high specificity and sensitivity in both the original cohort and the validation cohort. According to a later analysis, most CMV-associated TCR beta chains appeared to be HLA-restricted, and the HLA associations seemed to be driven largely by CMV exposure. It was suggested by the authors that the approach could potentially be generalized to other disease states and immunological phenotypes. In a later analysis, HLA-associated TCR beta chains were found to be more clonally expanded and to have lower generation probabilities than equally common non-associated chains. V-gene and J-gene trimming of TCR beta chains was associated with a missense DCLRE1C variant in a later genetic analysis, and the association was replicated in an independent cohort. Linkage disequilibrium might explain the correlated functional status among segregating V segments, but an unknown experimental factor could not be ruled out. At a false discovery rate of 0.05, a later analysis linked 16,000 or so TCR beta sequences to specific HLA alleles. An earlier analysis of 587 of the donors showed that most TCR beta V segments appeared in productive rearrangements either about 87% or about 30% of the time, which broadly matched IMGT annotations. A cluster of highly shared sequence variants was judged likely to represent a technical artifact of the sequencing pipeline. A total of some 180 TCR beta chains were listed by the study as associated with cytomegalovirus. Compared with the approximately 720-donor mean, donors in an Asian-associated ancestry cluster had fewer N-insertions in productive TCRs, according to a later genetic analysis. Some 15 rarely observed V segments, including chromosome 9 orphons, were excluded from the earlier analysis of some 590 of the donors because counts were too low. In a later analysis, TCR association rates were found to vary across HLA loci, with the most associated TCRs seen for DRB1 alleles and the fewest for HLA-C alleles. In this cohort, only TCR beta chains were sequenced, and detectable features were limited by the absence of alpha or paired-chain data. While some public TCRs were present in many individuals, most TCR sequences turned up only very rarely across donors. Immune exposure information for the cohort was limited to CMV serostatus. A few of the identified cytomegalovirus-associated TCR beta chains were confirmed in vitro to be specific for cytomegalovirus antigens. In a later analysis, several top co-occurrence clusters were reported to appear linked to parvovirus B19, influenza, CMV and Epstein-Barr virus. When HLA alleles, especially DR and DQ, strongly co-occurred, TCR associations were difficult to assign to individual alleles. Sequencing depth was assumed to be roughly uniform across donors in the presence/absence analyses, though that assumption may not hold. Because the 87-base-pair reads could not distinguish some IMGT-functional V segments, including TRBV6-2 and TRBV6-3, those segments were excluded. A further reported finding was that TCR beta sequences accurately predicted the HLA-A and HLA-B alleles for most subjects in the first cohort. Because some donors lacked HLA typing at each locus, the association tests relied only on the typed subset.

Concerning this clone itself: The antigen it recognizes is unknown. No quality values exist for individual bases; no much larger clone is one base distant.

The cohort comprised around 700 healthy bone marrow donors. Cohort members were all nominally healthy when sampled, although unrecorded immune exposures were likely present. The donor tested CMV seronegative, placing the donor among the 350 or so seronegative members of the cohort. A peripheral blood sample was collected from each donor, and TCR beta sequencing was performed on peripheral blood mononuclear cells. The Qiagen DNeasy Blood Extraction Kit was used to extract genomic DNA from the blood cell samples. Library generation was performed with the immunoSEQ multiplex PCR assay. For the multiplex PCR, a mixture combining 60 forward primers for TCR Vbeta segments and 13 reverse primers for TCR Jbeta segments was used. The CDR3 region of rearranged TCR beta genes was amplified from genomic DNA with a multiplex PCR assay. The Illumina HiSeq System was used to sequence the amplified TCR beta libraries as 87-base-pair reads. The authors' analysis ran thus. Across the 670 or so repertoires, a later analysis counted about 81 million unique TCR beta chains, 8.5 million to 12 million of which were shared by at least two donors. Raw reads were error-corrected and collapsed into unique sequences with a nearest-neighbor algorithm that merged closely related sequences to remove PCR and sequencing errors. V, D and J gene segments were assigned by aligning CDR3 sequences to IMGT reference sequences. For a sequence to be retained, at least a six-nucleotide match to both a V gene segment and a J gene segment was required. A rearrangement was called productive if the CDR3 had no stop codons and remained in frame with V and J, and every other rearrangement was called non-productive. CDR3 was defined according to IMGT convention as the region running from the second conserved V-encoded cysteine to the conserved J-encoded phenylalanine. The earlier analysis of approximately 590 of the donors excluded any sequence lacking an unambiguous match to a single V gene segment. An earlier analysis of 550 to 650 of the donors classified V segments as functional when productive rearrangements were above 56.7% and as segregating when the standard deviation between donors was above 5%. To diagnose cytomegalovirus status from the catalog of TCR beta chain sequences, a statistical classification framework was built. V and J gene assignment, in a later analysis, came from comparing TCR nucleotide sequences with IMGT/GENE-DB human TR gene sequences. The TCRdist pipeline was used in a later analysis to assign CDR3 sequences and most-parsimonious VDJ recombination scenarios. In a later analysis, each TCR beta chain was defined by its CDR3 amino acid sequence together with its V-gene family, and reads without a unique V-gene family were excluded. To address suspected cross-contamination and a sequencing artifact, a later analysis removed 550 to 750 highly shared, low-generation-probability nucleotide sequences. In a later analysis, a clonal expansion index was calculated for each public chain from normalized within-repertoire ranks of inferred template counts. In a later analysis, generation probabilities were computed using a VDJ recombination model fitted to out-of-frame rearrangements, and the results were checked against IGoR. In a later analysis, TCR-TCR, TCR-HLA and TCR-CMV co-occurrence was scored with hypergeometric tests, and a repertoire-size bias correction was applied to TCR pairs. To estimate false discovery rates, a later analysis permuted the HLA or CMV assignments 20 times. A later analysis grouped co-occurring TCRs with DBSCAN, adding TCRdist sequence similarity when clustering within HLA-allele-positive subsets. Repertoires with fewer than 30,000 or more than 120,000 public chains, plus five repertoires with anomalous nucleotide sharing, were excluded from co-occurrence clustering. TCRdb holds this immuneACCESS table with in-frame rearrangements only. Some clones are missing; in checked studies, unresolved V genes explain under half, and the rest has no known cause. The DNA gave D and trimming, while V, J and clone size come from that table. The sample table contains under 150,000 clones; only one count was recorded for 82% of them. Less than 3% of the sample is taken by the ten largest.

Here V drops 4 bases and J drops 7 bases, and the junction holds 2 bases not matched to any gene. The CDR3 sequence holds 11 residues, the cysteine and phenylalanine included. Just the 33-base CDR3 DNA is kept, in frame starting at base 1. Sequences SGHDT (CDR1) and YYEEEE (CDR2) are obtained from the germline V gene. The sample was PBMCs. The sequence joins TRBV5-6 to TRBJ2-7; TRBD2 agrees with 7 junctional bases. This clonotype originated in a male donor in good health and CMV-seronegative. For the CDR3, the sequence is CASSLGGEQYF. The nucleotide sequence is given as TGTGCCAGCAGCCTCGGGGGGGAGCAGTACTTC.